The sample holds a few counts of the clone carrying this T cell receptor (beta chain). The CDR3 extends over 15 amino acids. CDR1 and CDR2 (germline): SGHTA, FQGNSA. J was trimmed by 8 bases and V by 6 bases; bases with no gene match: 8. These data belong to a study of T cell responses to AZD1222 COVID-19 vaccine. This table comes from immunoSEQ multiplex PCR, and its TCRdb copy is limited to in-frame clones, with some not included. The profile covers about 150,000 clones, with 70% to 90% appearing a single time and more than 7% taken by the ten largest. The receptor comes from an adult in good health. The starting material was peripheral blood, obtained on day 0 of AZD1222 vaccination. The chain joins TRBV7-2 to TRBJ2-2; 11 bases align to TRBD2. CDR3 region: CASSSSSGGHGELFF. The CDR3 DNA reads as TGTGCCAGCAGTTCCTCTAGCGGGGGGCATGGGGAGCTGTTTTTT.